These T cell receptor beta chains were read from a single sample in a study of human T cells and chemical hapten exposure. MiXCR was run by TCRdb on the RACE reads, yielding one entry per CDR3 protein. The sample records roughly 38,000 distinct CDR3 sequences, 4% being singletons. The material was whole blood, obtained in connection with sensitization to the hapten diphenylcyclopropenone (DPC). These receptors came from a man aged 50 to 60 with alopecia areata. Some clones in this sample may be carry-over from other donors' samples. Both conserved end residues are part of each CDR3.

j_call v_call cdr3_aa
TRBJ1-4 TRBV18 CASSLLSTATNEKLFF
TRBJ1-5 TRBV12-3/TRBV12-4 CASRGRPNQSQHF
TRBJ1-1 TRBV5-1 CASSPGLGRETEAFF
TRBJ2-3 TRBV20-1 CSARGGLGDTQYF
TRBJ1-5 TRBV5-1 CASSLDGTTFEPQHF
TRBJ2-3 TRBV20-1 CSARGVSSPDTQYF
TRBJ2-3 TRBV6-6 CASSPISRGTDTQYF
TRBJ2-1 TRBV28 CASFLDRGGNEQFF
TRBJ1-1 TRBV29-1 CSVGGTGTNTEAFF
TRBJ1-5 TRBV29-1 CSVGTQGNQPQHF
TRBJ2-1 TRBV28 CASSLVWDRGNEQFF
TRBJ2-6 TRBV5-4 CASSLESGANVLTF
TRBJ1-5 TRBV10-3 CATWTGESNQPQHF
TRBJ2-6 TRBV3-1 CASSSRQGAWGANVLTF
TRBJ2-7 TRBV10-1 CASSALTLEQYF
TRBJ2-3 TRBV27 CASSSRTTPFTDTQYF
TRBJ2-3 TRBV7-9 CASTAVDTQYF
TRBJ2-3 TRBV7-9 CASSSGPQGPDTQYF
TRBJ1-1 TRBV3-1 CASSVVRLGEAFF